These 27 T cell receptor beta chains were sequenced from one sample in a study of molecular identifiers for immune sequencing clone quantification. Via MiXCR, TCRdb re-called the PCR reads, giving one row per CDR3 protein. The data show about 640,000 distinct CDR3 sequences, less than 20% seen once. The specimen sequenced was naive CD8+ T cells from blood, with Jurkat cell RNA spiked in. Subset indicated: FACS-sorted CD8+CD4-CCR7+CD45RA+ naive T cells. The receptor source for this set is a human donor in good health. Some libraries in this study had Jurkat cell RNA spiked in.

The chain has TRBV7-9 and TRBJ2-7; TRBD1 matches 7 bases. The CDR3 extends over 15 amino acids. Germline CDR1 SEHNR, CDR2 FQNEAQ (reference sequence). Germline trimming cut 2 bases from V and 4 bases from J; bases unmatched to any gene: 8. This chain's CDR3 is CASSLSDRFGYEQYF. CDR3 DNA sequence: TGTGCCAGCAGCTTATCGGACAGGTTTGGGTACGAGCAGTACTTC.

This clonotype was seen at least ten times. The chain has TRBV23-1 and TRBJ2-2; 9 bases are shared with TRBD2. TRBV23-1 is an open reading frame, and its role is uncertain. The CDR3 is 15 amino acids. V trimming: 4 bases; J trimming: 3 bases; junction bases outside the gene matches: 3. CDR3 nucleotides: TGCGCCAGCAGTCTAAGCGGGAGGCACACCGGGGAGCTGTTTTTT. Protein sequence: CASSLSGRHTGELFF.

This clonotype was detected ten times or more. The genes are TRBV7-9 and TRBJ1-5; D not certain. CDR1 and CDR2 from the germline V gene are SEHNR and FQNEAQ (reference sequence). V was clipped by 6 bases and J by 2 bases, with 11 bases between them. The CDR3 extends over 14 amino acids. The CDR3 loop is CASSKTGGNQPQHF. The CDR3 DNA sequence: TGTGCCAGCAGTAAGACCGGGGGCAATCAGCCCCAGCATTTT.

Concerning this clonotype itself: A junction boundary mismatches the germline segment, possibly from a read error. The rearrangement links TRBV5-6 to TRBJ2-5; 10 bases map to TRBD2. There are 17 residues in the CDR3. Germline lookup yields CDR1 SGHDT and CDR2 YYEEEE. In DNA form, the CDR3 reads TGTGCCAGCAGCATCGAATCTAGCGGGGGCAGCCAAGGGACCCAGTACTTC. This sequence encodes CASSIESSGGSQGTQYF.

In this sample, this clonotype turned up many times. The chain has TRBV20-1 and TRBJ2-3; 8 bases match TRBD1. CDR1 and CDR2 from the germline V gene are DFQATT and SNEGSKA (reference sequence). The V segment lost 5 bases and the J segment 4 bases; nucleotides outside the gene matches: 8. This CDR3 has 14 amino acids. The CDR3 sequence is CSASRGLHPDTQYF. CDR3 DNA sequence: TGCAGTGCTTCCAGGGGGCTCCATCCAGATACGCAGTATTTT.

This clonotype occurred many times. The chain employs TRBV28 and TRBJ1-6; 7 bases map to TRBD1. Germline CDR1 is MDHEN and CDR2 is SYDVKM. With V trimmed by 2 bases and J by 7 bases, 8 bases remained unmatched. This CDR3 contains 16 residues. This CDR3 reads CASSLDVGQRNSPLHF. The CDR3 region has the DNA TGTGCCAGCAGTTTAGATGTGGGACAGCGAAATTCACCCCTCCACTTT. Full variable domain (rest looked up from reference TRBV28 and TRBJ1-6): DVKVTQSSRYLVKRTGEKVFLECVQDMDHENMFWYRQDPGLGLRLIYFSYDVKMKEKGDIPEGYSVSREKKERFSLILESASTNQTSMYLCASSLDVGQRNSPLHFGNGTRLTVT.

Worth noting for this clonotype: A read error may explain this, as a much larger clone is one base away. The chain has TRBV27 and TRBJ2-2, with D maybe TRBD2 (6 bases). The CDR3 loop spans 12 amino acids. From germline, CDR1 is MNHEY and CDR2 SMNVEV (reference sequence). As DNA, the CDR3 is TGTGCCAGCAGTTTAATCGCCGGGGGGCTGTTTTTT. The encoded protein is CASSLIAGGLFF.

This clonotype has at least ten counts. V is TRBV7-9 and J is TRBJ1-6; D not certain. The CDR3 consists of 13 residues. In germline, CDR1 is SEHNR, CDR2 FQNEAQ (reference sequence). Trimming took off 1 base at V and 9 bases at J, with 7 bases between the two ends. The CDR3 DNA reads as TGTGCCAGCAGCTTAGGTGGAGTTTCACCCCTCCACTTT. This translates into CASSLGGVSPLHF. Variable domain in full (rest from reference TRBV7-9 and TRBJ1-6): DTGVSQNPRHKITKRGQNVTFRCDPISEHNRLYWYRQTLGQGPEFLTYFQNEAQLEKSRLLSDRFSAERPKGSFSTLEIQRTEQGDSAMYLCASSLGGVSPLHFGNGTRLTVT.

Ten or more counts support this clonotype. The chain employs TRBV12-3 or TRBV12-4 and TRBJ1-5; possibly TRBD1 for D (5 bases). The CDR3 is 15 residues long. Trimming took off 2 bases at V and 9 bases at J, with 17 bases between the two ends. The CDR3 sequence is CASSLFEGPAGPQHF. For the CDR3, the DNA is TGTGCCAGCAGTTTATTTGAGGGGCCAGCGGGGCCCCAGCATTTT.

The sample holds a few counts of this clonotype. The chain uses TRBV9 and TRBJ1-3; D not certain. The CDR3 is made up of 16 amino acids. Trimming pared 3 bases from V and 2 bases from J, leaving 15 bases between. Germline-derived CDR1 and CDR2 are SGDLS and YYNGEE. As DNA, the CDR3 is TGTGCCAGCAGCGGCTCGGGTTCTAGAACTGGAAACACCATATATTTT. Its translation: CASSGSGSRTGNTIYF.

This clonotype was detected ten times or more. This chain uses TRBV7-8 with TRBJ1-5; D ambiguous. The CDR3 covers 14 residues. The germline gives CDR1 SGHVS, CDR2 FQNEAQ. Trimming removed 1 base at V and 9 bases at J, with 13 bases between. This CDR3 is CASSLEPAFMPQHF. CDR3 DNA: TGTGCCAGCAGCTTAGAACCCGCTTTTATGCCCCAGCATTTT.

With regard to this clonotype: This may arise from a read error, as a much more abundant clone is one base away. V and J are TRBV6-6 and TRBJ1-6, with a tentative D call TRBD1 (6 bases). The CDR3 sequence is 16 residues long. Trimming took 8 bases from V and 0 from J, leaving 14 bases between them. The germline V gene has CDR1 MNHNY and CDR2 SVGAGI (reference sequence). The CDR3 DNA follows: TGTGCCAGCGGGGACAAGGCGAGCTCCTATAATTCACCCCTCCACTTT. It translates to CASGDKASSYNSPLHF.

This clonotype was counted ten times or more. This chain uses TRBV5-4 with TRBJ1-4, with a tentative D call TRBD1 (5 bases). V lost 4 bases and J lost 3, with 19 bases in between. Germline V lookup: CDR1 SGHNT, CDR2 YYREEE (reference sequence). The CDR3 consists of 17 residues. CDR3 sequence reads: CASSPGDSAFPNEKLFF. The CDR3 DNA sequence: TGTGCCAGCAGCCCGGGAGACAGTGCTTTCCCTAATGAAAAACTGTTTTTT.

This clonotype showed up just a few times. The rearrangement joins TRBV7-9 to TRBJ2-1; 11 bases align to TRBD2. This CDR3 has 17 amino acids. J was trimmed by 8 bases and V by 3 bases; bases with no gene match: 12. In germline, CDR1 is SEHNR, CDR2 FQNEAQ (reference sequence). The CDR3: CASSFPPSGGSRDEQFF. Written as DNA, the CDR3 is TGTGCCAGCAGCTTCCCCCCTAGCGGGGGGTCCAGGGATGAGCAGTTCTTC. Complete variable domain (other parts from reference TRBV7-9 and TRBJ2-1): DTGVSQNPRHKITKRGQNVTFRCDPISEHNRLYWYRQTLGQGPEFLTYFQNEAQLEKSRLLSDRFSAERPKGSFSTLEIQRTEQGDSAMYLCASSFPPSGGSRDEQFFGPGTRLTVL.

In this sample, this clonotype turned up a few times. V gene TRBV10-3 combines with J gene TRBJ1-5; D is ambiguous. The CDR3 is made up of 15 amino acids. In germline, CDR1 is ENHRY, CDR2 SYGVKD. Trimming took off 3 bases at V and 0 bases at J, with 9 bases between the two ends. CDR3 amino acids: CAISESGFSNQPQHF. CDR3 DNA sequence: TGTGCCATCAGTGAATCTGGCTTTAGCAATCAGCCCCAGCATTTT.

On this clonotype: The junction does not match germline at one end; this may be a read error. This chain connects TRBV28 to TRBJ2-2; D is perhaps TRBD2 (6 bases). Germline V lookup: CDR1 MDHEN, CDR2 SYDVKM. The CDR3 extends over 15 amino acids. The CDR3 bases are TGTGCCAGCAGAACGACCGGCTTGACGCCCGGGGGGCTGTTTTTT. Its translation is CASRTTGLTPGGLFF.

This rearrangement joins TRBV5-1 to TRBJ2-1; 8 nucleotides line up with TRBD1. Germline V gene sequence: CDR1 SGHRS, CDR2 YFSETQ. The CDR3 sequence is 13 residues long. V was pared by 4 bases and J by 7 bases, with 4 bases of the junction left unmatched. CDR3 sequence: CASSPGQANEQFF. The CDR3 bases are TGCGCCAGCAGCCCGGGACAGGCAAATGAGCAGTTCTTC.

About this clonotype: A much larger clone differs from this one at a single base, so this may be a read error. The chain links TRBV4-3 to TRBJ1-1, with D possibly TRBD1 on 6 matching bases. V gave up 4 bases and J gave up 4 bases, with 16 bases separating them. The CDR3 spans 15 residues. Germline values: CDR1 LGHNA, CDR2 YSLEER. The CDR3 protein is CASSPSGQGSTEAFF. The CDR3 DNA sequence: TGCGCCAGCAGCCCCTCGGGCCAGGGGAGCACTGAAGCTTTCTTT.

V is TRBV12-5 and J is TRBJ2-3; maybe TRBD1 (6 bases). V lost 2 bases and J lost 2, with 8 bases in between. The CDR3 totals 14 residues. Germline CDR1 LGHNT, CDR2 FRNRAP. The CDR3 reads CASGLTGYTDTQYF. In DNA form, the CDR3 reads TGTGCTAGTGGTTTGACAGGGTACACAGATACGCAGTATTTT.

A remark on this clonotype: One base away lies a much larger clone, so this may be a sequencing read error. The chain links TRBV20-1 to TRBJ2-5; 7 positions match TRBD2. The CDR3 contains 15 residues. Germline loops: CDR1 DFQATT, CDR2 SNEGSKA (reference sequence). The CDR3 is CSARDGGSGAETQHF. In DNA, the CDR3 is TGCAGTGCTAGAGATGGCGGGAGCGGTGCGGAGACCCAGCACTTC.

V usage is TRBV15 and J usage is TRBJ2-1; 10 bases match TRBD2. V trimming: 0 bases; J trimming: 4 bases; junction bases outside the gene matches: 3. This CDR3 has 16 residues. The germline CDR1 and CDR2 sequences are LNHNV and YYDKDF (reference sequence). The CDR3 region has the DNA TGTGCCACCAGCAGAGATTTACTAGCGGGGTACAATGAGCAGTTCTTC. It codes for CATSRDLLAGYNEQFF.

On this clonotype: It may be a read error: a sequence one base away is much more abundant. The J gene is TRBJ2-1, the V gene TRBV7-9; D is possibly TRBD1 (5 bases). Germline CDR1 is SEHNR and CDR2 is FQNEAQ (reference sequence). The CDR3 runs to 14 residues. CDR3 amino acids: CASSYLHEDNEQLF. Here the CDR3 DNA reads TGTGCCAGCAGCTATCTACACGAGGACAATGAGCAGCTCTTC.

This clonotype was seen repeatedly, ten times or more. The chain employs TRBV4-3 and TRBJ1-6, with D unclear. Germline V gene sequence: CDR1 LGHNA, CDR2 YSLEER. V was cut by 0 bases and J by 0 bases, with 9 bases left in between. This CDR3 is built from 17 residues. CDR3 loop: CASSQEVPSSYNSPLHF. CDR3 nucleotide sequence: TGCGCCAGCAGCCAAGAAGTTCCAAGCTCCTATAATTCACCCCTCCACTTT.

This clonotype was seen many times. The V gene is TRBV20-1, the J gene TRBJ1-5; the match to TRBD1 covers 9 bases. J was trimmed by 0 bases and V by 5 bases; bases with no gene match: 11. The CDR3 loop spans 17 amino acids. CDR1 and CDR2 from the germline V gene are DFQATT and SNEGSKA (reference sequence). The CDR3 DNA reads TGCAGTGCTCACCCTCCGGGACAGGGCTTTAGCAATCAGCCCCAGCATTTT. Protein: CSAHPPGQGFSNQPQHF.

Of note for this clonotype: A much larger clone lies one base from this, so it may be a read error. V and J are TRBV6-5 and TRBJ2-2, with a tentative D call TRBD2 (6 bases). The CDR3 length is 14 residues. Germline CDR1 reads MNHEY; CDR2 reads SVGAGI. CDR3: CASSYAGPGGELSF. The DNA of the CDR3 is TGTGCCAGCAGTTACGCAGGTCCGGGCGGGGAGCTGTCTTTT.

The chain uses TRBV19 and TRBJ1-1; 8 bases align to TRBD1. Trimming removed 5 bases from V and 0 bases from J; junction bases left unmatched: 8. The germline CDR1 and CDR2 sequences are LNHDA and SQIVND (reference sequence). This CDR3 spans 16 amino acids. CDR3 nucleotides: TGTGCCAGTAGTGGGACAGGCGGCTTCGTGAACACTGAAGCTTTCTTT. Protein sequence: CASSGTGGFVNTEAFF.

J is TRBJ2-7 and V is TRBV12-3 or TRBV12-4; D is uncertain. The CDR3 runs 12 residues. The V end lost 6 bases, the J end lost 5 bases, and 11 bases lay between the germline ends. The CDR3 DNA sequence: TGTGCCAGCAGCCCAGCCAATAACGAGCAGTACTTC. This sequence encodes CASSPANNEQYF.